This T cell receptor (beta chain) appears in the sequencing data of a study of blood T cell repertoires in COVID-19. The overall study: COVID-19 samples, acute and convalescent, were from the United States, Italy and Spain. Sample material is recorded as cDNA or gDNA derived from T cells, B-cell-depleted T cells, or PBMCs.

Original processing notes: Amplified reference gene primers provided the basis for estimating nucleated cell counts. Only in-frame clones appear in the TCRdb table, and some are missing; sequencing was by immunoSEQ multiplex PCR. V and J calls and clone size are given by that table; D and trimming were obtained from the DNA. Counted here are 150,000 to 200,000 clones, roughly 83% occurring once; the ten biggest clones make up 1.5%. The germline V and J ends were trimmed by 1 base and 5 bases, with 11 bases remaining between them. The CDR3 contains 14 residues. Per the germline V gene, CDR1 is SGHKS and CDR2 is YYEKEE (reference sequence).

The chain joins TRBV5-5 to TRBJ2-3; TRBD2 might be the D (6 bases). The sequencing sample was made of peripheral blood. The TCR originated in a human donor in a cohort sampled during active COVID-19. Written as DNA, the CDR3 is TGTGCCAGCAGCTTGACGGGAGTGGGAGATACGCAGTATTTT. This translates into CASSLTGVGDTQYF.